This T cell receptor (beta chain) originates from a study of blood T cells in healthy people across ages. Broader study findings: From one million sequenced T cells, diversity estimates were lower bounds. A roughly linear fall in TCR beta diversity per million T cells was seen with increasing age.

CDR1 and CDR2 from the germline V gene are SGHRS and YFSETQ. Trimming removed 0 bases from V and 9 bases from J, with 10 bases in between. The CDR3 spans 13 residues. PCR was performed a second time for about 7 to 12 cycles using a sample-barcoded 5' primer and a J-beta primer mix. Each of the cDNA molecules was tagged by a template-switch adaptor with 12 random nucleotides. TCRdb reprocessed the 5' RACE reads with MiXCR, giving one entry per CDR3 protein. The data show 850,000 to 1,000,000 distinct CDR3 sequences, around 48% seen once. This clonotype turned up a few times. Its target is unknown. This clonotype was sampled from a man between 25 and 39 years old in good health. This rearrangement joins TRBV5-1 to TRBJ2-1; TRBD2 might be the D (6 bases). Sequencing was performed on blood. The CDR3 reads CASSLAAGFEQFF. As DNA, the CDR3 is TGCGCCAGCAGCTTGGCCGCGGGGTTTGAGCAGTTCTTC.